These 10 T cell receptor beta chains were sequenced from one sample in a study of cytomegalovirus exposure and HLA in healthy donors (dated by TCRdb to 2016 to 2017). Libraries were constructed by the immunoSEQ multiplex PCR assay. For the multiplex PCR, a mixture combining 60 forward primers for TCR Vbeta segments and 13 reverse primers for TCR Jbeta segments was used. TCRdb carries this immuneACCESS record with in-frame sequences only. Its versions omit some clonotypes, under half of them owing to an unresolved V gene in the studies checked, with the rest unexplained. Here the sample has under 200,000 clones; roughly 13% occur a single time. Of the sample, approximately 8.3% is held by the ten largest clones. The sequenced sample was PBMCs. These receptors all stem from a man aged 45 to 65 in good health and CMV-seropositive.

The chain has TRBV11-3 and TRBJ2-7; 8 nucleotides match TRBD1. Germline CDR1 is SGHNT and CDR2 is YENEEA. J gave up 5 bases and V 0 bases, and 3 bases lay outside the gene matches. CDR3 size: 14 residues. The CDR3 DNA follows: TGTGCCAGCAGCTTAGAAGGCAGGGGGCACGAGCAGTACGTC. Translating gives CASSLEGRGHEQYV.

This clone was counted only a few times. V and J are TRBV11-3 and TRBJ2-2, with a weak D call TRBD1 (6 bases). Germline loops: CDR1 SGHNT, CDR2 YENEEA. CDR3 length: 14 residues. V was cut by 5 bases and J by 8 bases, with 15 bases left in between. The CDR3 region has the DNA TGTGCCAGCAGCCGGGTCTCCCAGGGGGGGGAGCTGTTTTTT. Residues: CASSRVSQGGELFF. The full variable domain, rest sourced from reference TRBV11-3 and TRBJ2-2, is EAGVVQSPRYKIIEKKQPVAFWCNPISGHNTLYWYLQNLGQGPELLIRYENEEAVDDSQLPKDRFSAERLKGVDSTLKIQPAELGDSAVYLCASSRVSQGGELFFGEGSRLTVL.

This clone occurred once. J is TRBJ1-4 and V is TRBV5-4; the D gene is possibly TRBD1 (6 bases). Germline V lookup: CDR1 SGHNT, CDR2 YYREEE (reference sequence). Between the trimmed V and J ends, which lost 3 bases and 8 bases, there was a span of 14 bases. This CDR3 contains 14 residues. As DNA, the CDR3 is TGTGCCAGCAGCTCGGACAGTCAGTGGGAAAAACTGTTTTTT. Encoded protein: CASSSDSQWEKLFF.

The chain has TRBV5-6 and TRBJ2-3; D possibly corresponds to TRBD2 (6 bases). The length of the CDR3 is 17 residues. Trimming took 2 bases from V and 0 from J, leaving 16 bases between them. CDR1 and CDR2 from the germline V gene are SGHDT and YYEEEE. This chain's CDR3 is CASSLVRESSSTDTQYF. For the CDR3, the DNA is TGTGCCAGCAGCTTAGTTCGGGAGAGTTCTAGCACAGATACGCAGTATTTT.

The chain recombines TRBV19 with TRBJ2-6; 8 bases are a match to TRBD1. The V and J ends lost 9 bases and 0 bases, in that order; junction bases with no gene match: 10. This CDR3 contains 17 residues. CDR1 and CDR2 from the germline V gene are LNHDA and SQIVND (reference sequence). DNA for the CDR3: TGTGCCAGCGCCGGACAGGGATTCGTCTCTGGGGCCAACGTCCTGACTTTC. The encoded protein is CASAGQGFVSGANVLTF.

This clone has just a few counts. V usage is TRBV28 and J usage is TRBJ2-3; TRBD1 agrees at 9 bases. CDR1 and CDR2 from the germline V gene are MDHEN and SYDVKM. This CDR3 contains 15 residues. V trimming: 8 bases; J trimming: 3 bases; junction bases outside the gene matches: 9. The CDR3 DNA reads as TGTGCCAGCGGGGGGACAGGGATCGGGACAGATACGCAGTATTTT. Its translation is CASGGTGIGTDTQYF.

This clone was recorded a few times. The rearrangement joins TRBV4-3 to TRBJ1-6; 9 bases fit TRBD1. J lost 9 bases, V lost 0 bases, and 9 bases had no gene match. Germline V CDR1 and CDR2: LGHNA, YSLEER. This CDR3 is 17 amino acids long. The CDR3 sequence is CASSQEQGAEWGSPLHF. In nucleotides, the CDR3 is TGCGCCAGCAGCCAAGAACAGGGGGCTGAGTGGGGTTCACCCCTCCACTTT.

This clone was counted only a few times. The J gene is TRBJ2-5, the V gene TRBV5-8, with D tentatively TRBD2 (7 bases). This CDR3 region has 14 residues. Per germline, CDR1 SGHTS and CDR2 YDEGEE. Trimming took off 3 bases at V and 7 bases at J, with 16 bases between the two ends. CDR3 bases: TGTGCCAGCAGCTCGATGGGGGGGGCAGTGACCCAGTACTTC. It codes for CASSSMGGAVTQYF.

This clone appeared a few times. The rearrangement joins TRBV19 to TRBJ1-2, with TRBD1 matching 11 bases. The trim removed 3 bases at V and 3 bases at J, leaving 3 bases unmatched. The length of the CDR3 is 15 residues. From germline, CDR1 is LNHDA and CDR2 SQIVND (reference sequence). CDR3 loop: CASSIWTGGDYGYTF. Here the CDR3 DNA reads TGTGCCAGTAGTATTTGGACAGGGGGCGACTATGGCTACACCTTC.

This clone was counted a few times. This chain connects TRBV6-5 to TRBJ2-5; D ambiguous. V was pared by 6 bases and J by 2 bases, with 13 bases between. The CDR3 runs 14 residues. Germline loops: CDR1 MNHEY, CDR2 SVGAGI. DNA of the CDR3: TGTGCCAGCAGCCCTCGCAGATCGCAAGAGACCCAGTACTTC. Protein product: CASSPRRSQETQYF.